This T cell receptor (beta chain) was captured in a study of naive and memory T cell subsets. Points from the study as a whole: In CD4 and CD8 cells, diversity dropped from naive through EMRA.

An equimolar mix of two oligonucleotides served as the beta constant-region primer for TRBC1 and TRBC2. Ligation attached a single-stranded oligonucleotide with a 12-nucleotide UMI and the SP2 primer to the cDNA 3' end. Nested alpha and beta constant-region primers with the SP2 primer drove four PCR rounds on ligated cDNA. A single record per CDR3 protein comes from TCRdb applying MiXCR to the UMI-ligation and nested PCR reads. The sample lists around 160,000 distinct CDR3 sequences, over 15% occurring once. This clonotype appeared a few times. Its specificity is not known. Overnight CMV lysate stimulation of fresh PBMCs defined donor CMV status by CD4+ IFNgamma. Trimming stripped 3 bases from V and 9 bases from J, with 18 bases between. Germline V CDR1 and CDR2: SGHDN, FVKESK. This CDR3 comprises 15 residues.

Sequencing was performed on naive CD4+ T cells from blood. This TCR derives from a human donor in good health. The rearrangement joins TRBV14 to TRBJ2-1; perhaps TRBD1 as D (6 bases). CDR3 protein: CASSQTGRKTSEQFF. CDR3 in DNA: TGTGCCAGCAGCCAGACAGGTCGGAAAACTAGTGAGCAGTTCTTC.